These T cell receptor beta chains were read from a single sample in a study of siplizumab effects on memory and regulatory T cells. Libraries were prepared by immunoSEQ multiplex PCR; TCRdb keeps only in-frame clonotypes and omits some of them. Here the sample spans about 100,000 clones, roughly 94% being singletons. Sequenced sample: non-Treg CD4+ T cells sorted from blood. The receptors originated from a human donor in good health. Both conserved end residues are part of each CDR3. Fields, in order: V gene, J gene, D gene, clone size, CDR3 protein, CDR3 DNA. The D gene is left open where the match is weak. Expanded clones get a size class; other rows say once, few or many, or leave the size out.

V: TRBV6-1; J: TRBJ1-5; D: -; size: -; CDR3: CASSERGGLAQHF; DNA: TGTGCCAGCAGTGAAAGGGGAGGGTTAGCCCAGCATTTT
V: TRBV18; J: TRBJ2-7; D: -; size: -; CDR3: CASTGKNAYEQYF; DNA: TGTGCCAGCACAGGCAAGAACGCCTACGAGCAGTACTTC
V: TRBV27; J: TRBJ2-3; D: TRBD1; size: -; CDR3: CASSWGQRTDTQYF; DNA: TGTGCCAGCAGTTGGGGACAGCGCACAGATACGCAGTATTTT
V: TRBV11-3; J: TRBJ2-1; D: TRBD1; size: -; CDR3: CASSLGLTGGPNNEQFF; DNA: TGTGCCAGCAGCTTAGGTTTGACAGGGGGACCCAACAATGAGCAGTTCTTC
V: TRBV11-2; J: TRBJ1-4; D: -; size: -; CDR3: CASSLRGVSDEKLFF; DNA: TGTGCCAGCAGCTTAAGAGGAGTTTCGGATGAAAAACTGTTTTTT
V: TRBV6-1; J: TRBJ2-1; D: -; size: -; CDR3: CAITNQIYNEQFF; DNA: TGTGCCATTACCAACCAAATTTACAATGAGCAGTTCTTC
V: TRBV28; J: TRBJ1-1; D: -; size: -; CDR3: CATDFAGNTEAFF; DNA: TGTGCCACAGACTTTGCCGGGAACACTGAAGCTTTCTTT
V: TRBV5-1; J: TRBJ2-3; D: TRBD2; size: -; CDR3: CASSPWTSGRSSTDTQYF; DNA: TGCGCCAGCAGCCCTTGGACTAGCGGGAGGTCGAGCACAGATACGCAGTATTTT
V: TRBV6-1; J: TRBJ1-1; D: -; size: -; CDR3: CASSRTAMNTEAFF; DNA: TGTGCCAGCAGCAGGACAGCGATGAACACTGAAGCTTTCTTT
V: TRBV6-1; J: TRBJ2-1; D: TRBD2; size: -; CDR3: CASSSTSGIGNEQFF; DNA: TGTGCCAGCAGTTCGACTAGCGGGATCGGAAATGAGCAGTTCTTC
V: TRBV19; J: TRBJ1-3; D: -; size: -; CDR3: CASSIGLATYIF; DNA: TGTGCCAGTAGTATAGGGTTGGCGACCTACATCTTT
V: TRBV6-1; J: TRBJ1-2; D: TRBD1; size: -; CDR3: CASRDRDRTNYGYTF; DNA: TGTGCCAGCAGGGACCGGGACAGAACTAACTATGGCTACACCTTC
V: TRBV5-6; J: TRBJ1-1; D: -; size: -; CDR3: CASSRPDRNTEAFF; DNA: TGTGCCAGCAGCCGCCCCGACAGGAACACTGAAGCTTTCTTT
V: TRBV27; J: TRBJ2-2; D: TRBD1; size: -; CDR3: CASRNRQGAGGELFF; DNA: TGTGCCAGCAGAAACCGACAGGGGGCTGGCGGGGAGCTGTTTTTT
V: TRBV21-1; J: TRBJ1-5; D: -; size: -; CDR3: CASSTETGEGQPQHF; DNA: TGTGCCAGCAGCACTGAGACAGGGGAAGGACAGCCCCAGCATTTT
V: TRBV28; J: TRBJ2-7; D: -; size: -; CDR3: CASSPRTPGHSYEQYF; DNA: TGTGCCAGCAGTCCACGGACGCCGGGCCATTCCTACGAGCAGTACTTC
V: TRBV18; J: TRBJ1-1; D: -; size: -; CDR3: CASSPTFRSTEAFF; DNA: TGTGCCAGCTCACCCACCTTTAGGAGCACTGAAGCTTTCTTT
V: TRBV10-1; J: TRBJ1-5; D: -; size: -; CDR3: CASSGGSGPQHF; DNA: TGCGCCAGCAGTGGGGGCTCGGGTCCCCAGCATTTT
V: TRBV2; J: TRBJ1-5; D: -; size: -; CDR3: CASSGQQSAQPQHF; DNA: TGTGCCAGCAGTGGGCAGCAGTCGGCTCAGCCCCAGCATTTT
V: TRBV28; J: TRBJ1-1; D: -; size: -; CDR3: CASSLEAFLEAFF; DNA: TGTGCCAGCAGTTTAGAAGCGTTTCTTGAAGCTTTCTTT
V: TRBV6-5; J: TRBJ2-5; D: -; size: -; CDR3: CASTSPGARETQYF; DNA: TGTGCCAGCACATCCCCAGGGGCGAGAGAGACCCAGTACTTC
V: TRBV14; J: TRBJ1-1; D: -; size: few; CDR3: CASSLEGKSTEAFF; DNA: TGTGCCAGCAGCCTCGAGGGGAAGAGCACTGAAGCTTTCTTT
V: TRBV5-4; J: TRBJ2-5; D: -; size: once; CDR3: CASSLVGDPITETQYF; DNA: TGTGCCAGCAGCTTGGTAGGGGACCCTATAACGGAGACCCAGTACTTC
V: TRBV18; J: TRBJ2-2; D: TRBD1; size: -; CDR3: CASSPTGQGTTGELFF; DNA: TGTGCCAGCTCCCCGACGGGACAGGGTACCACCGGGGAGCTGTTTTTT
V: TRBV30; J: TRBJ2-2; D: TRBD2; size: -; CDR3: CACKKASGSNTGELFF; DNA: TGTGCCTGCAAGAAAGCTAGCGGCTCGAACACCGGGGAGCTGTTTTTT
V: TRBV25-1; J: TRBJ2-7; D: TRBD1; size: -; CDR3: CASSRDRVIRGSYEQYF; DNA: TGTGCCAGCAGCCGGGACAGGGTGATTCGAGGGTCCTACGAGCAGTACTTC
V: TRBV27; J: TRBJ1-2; D: TRBD1; size: -; CDR3: CASSSTPGQGTGYTF; DNA: TGTGCCAGCAGTTCAACCCCTGGACAGGGGACTGGCTACACCTTC
V: TRBV27; J: TRBJ2-7; D: TRBD1; size: -; CDR3: CASSLRQGTAYEQYF; DNA: TGTGCCAGCAGTCTCCGACAGGGGACAGCCTACGAGCAGTACTTC
V: TRBV5-5; J: TRBJ2-7; D: -; size: -; CDR3: CASSLASLPPYEQYF; DNA: TGTGCCAGCAGCTTGGCATCTCTCCCGCCTTACGAGCAGTACTTC
V: TRBV18; J: TRBJ2-1; D: TRBD2; size: -; CDR3: CASSPASGRVDEQFF; DNA: TGTGCCAGCTCACCAGCTAGCGGGAGGGTAGATGAGCAGTTCTTC
V: TRBV18; J: TRBJ2-2; D: -; size: -; CDR3: CASSPLRVGTNTGELFF; DNA: TGTGCCAGCTCACCACTCAGGGTGGGGACGAACACCGGGGAGCTGTTTTTT
V: TRBV28; J: TRBJ2-7; D: -; size: -; CDR3: CASRGGSGQYF; DNA: TGTGCCAGCAGGGGCGGTTCGGGGCAGTACTTC
V: TRBV28; J: TRBJ1-2; D: -; size: once; CDR3: CASTSHLKGQGYTF; DNA: TGTGCCAGCACCTCCCACCTTAAGGGGCAGGGCTACACCTTC
V: TRBV5-8; J: TRBJ2-7; D: -; size: few; CDR3: CASSSDRLYEQYF; DNA: TGTGCCAGCAGCTCGGACCGACTCTACGAGCAGTACTTC
V: TRBV15; J: TRBJ2-4; D: -; size: -; CDR3: CATSRSDLGLQYF; DNA: TGTGCCACCAGCAGATCAGACCTAGGGCTCCAGTACTTC